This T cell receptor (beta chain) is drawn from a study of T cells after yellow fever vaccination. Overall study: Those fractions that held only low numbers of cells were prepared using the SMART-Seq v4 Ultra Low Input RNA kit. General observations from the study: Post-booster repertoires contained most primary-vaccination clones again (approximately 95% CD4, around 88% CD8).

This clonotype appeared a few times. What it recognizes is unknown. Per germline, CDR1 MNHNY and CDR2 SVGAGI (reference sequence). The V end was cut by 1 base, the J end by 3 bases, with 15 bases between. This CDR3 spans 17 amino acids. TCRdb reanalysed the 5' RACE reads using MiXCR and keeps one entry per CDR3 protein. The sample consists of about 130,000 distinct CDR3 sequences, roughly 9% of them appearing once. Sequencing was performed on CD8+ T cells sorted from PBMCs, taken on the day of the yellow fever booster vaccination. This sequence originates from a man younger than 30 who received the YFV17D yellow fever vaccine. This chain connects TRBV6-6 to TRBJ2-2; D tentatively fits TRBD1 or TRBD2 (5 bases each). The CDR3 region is CASSYFYRDADTGELFF. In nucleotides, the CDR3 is TGTGCCAGCAGTTACTTCTACCGGGACGCCGACACCGGGGAGCTGTTTTTT.